This T cell receptor beta chain was obtained from a study of blood T cells in healthy people across ages. Comment on this clonotype: Its antigen is currently unknown.

Sample-barcoded 5' priming and a J-beta primer mix drove a second PCR of roughly 6 to 12 cycles. Researchers report that a template-switch adaptor with 12 random nucleotides tagged each cDNA molecule. TCRdb used MiXCR to reprocess the 5' RACE reads, holding one entry per CDR3 protein. The top ten clones hold 6.5% to 8.5% of a sample with 1.5 million to 2 million distinct CDR3 sequences, under 30% of them seen once. Study-wide results and limits: Unknown donor CMV status possibly confounded expanded clonotype changes. Age advanced and TCR beta diversity per million T cells fell, roughly linearly.

The amount of total RNA extracted per sample was at least 5.5 micrograms. Sequencing was done on a sample of blood. This clonotype was obtained from a woman aged 25 to 39 in good health.

The CDR3 sequence is CASSLASRADNEQFF. In DNA, the CDR3 is TGTGCCAGCAGTTTAGCTTCTAGGGCGGACAATGAGCAGTTCTTC. The chain uses TRBV12-3 or TRBV12-4 and TRBJ2-1; D unclear. The CDR3 spans 15 residues. The V end lost 0 bases, the J end lost 5 bases, and 11 bases lay between the germline ends.